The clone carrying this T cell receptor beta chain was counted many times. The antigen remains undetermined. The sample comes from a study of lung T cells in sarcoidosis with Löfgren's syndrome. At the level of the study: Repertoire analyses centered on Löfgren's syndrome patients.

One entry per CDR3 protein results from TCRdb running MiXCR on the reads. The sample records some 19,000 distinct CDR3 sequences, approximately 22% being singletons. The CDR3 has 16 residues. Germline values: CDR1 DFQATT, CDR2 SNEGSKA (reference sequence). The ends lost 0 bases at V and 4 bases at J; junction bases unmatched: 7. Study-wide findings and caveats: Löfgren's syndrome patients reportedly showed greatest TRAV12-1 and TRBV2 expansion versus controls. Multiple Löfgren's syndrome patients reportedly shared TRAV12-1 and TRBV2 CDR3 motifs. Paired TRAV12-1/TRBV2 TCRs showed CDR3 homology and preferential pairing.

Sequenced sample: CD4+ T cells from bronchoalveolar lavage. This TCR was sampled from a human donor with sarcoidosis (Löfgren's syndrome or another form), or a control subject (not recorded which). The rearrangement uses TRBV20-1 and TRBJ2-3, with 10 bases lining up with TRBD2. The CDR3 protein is CSAREGASGSADTQYF. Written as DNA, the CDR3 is TGCAGTGCTAGAGAGGGTGCTAGCGGGAGTGCAGATACGCAGTATTTT.